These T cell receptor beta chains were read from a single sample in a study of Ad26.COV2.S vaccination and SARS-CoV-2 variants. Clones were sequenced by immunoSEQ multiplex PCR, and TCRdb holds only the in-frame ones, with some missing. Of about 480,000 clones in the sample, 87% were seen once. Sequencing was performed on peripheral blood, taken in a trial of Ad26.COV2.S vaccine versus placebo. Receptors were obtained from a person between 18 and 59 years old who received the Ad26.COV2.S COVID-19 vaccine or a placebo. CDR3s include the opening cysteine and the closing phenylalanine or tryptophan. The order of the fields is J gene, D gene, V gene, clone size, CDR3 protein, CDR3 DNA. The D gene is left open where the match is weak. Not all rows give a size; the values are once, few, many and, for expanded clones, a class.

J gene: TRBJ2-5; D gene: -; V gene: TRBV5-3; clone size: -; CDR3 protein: CARSLRGGPSSQETQYF; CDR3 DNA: TGTGCCAGAAGCTTGAGGGGCGGACCGAGCAGTCAAGAGACCCAGTACTTC
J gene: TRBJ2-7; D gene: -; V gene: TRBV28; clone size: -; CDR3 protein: CASRDTDFYEQYF; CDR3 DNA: TGTGCCTCCCGGGACACTGATTTCTACGAGCAGTACTTC
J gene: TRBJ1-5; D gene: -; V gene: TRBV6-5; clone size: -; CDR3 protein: CASSWWGRDQPQHF; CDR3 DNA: TGTGCCAGCAGTTGGTGGGGCAGAGATCAGCCCCAGCATTTT
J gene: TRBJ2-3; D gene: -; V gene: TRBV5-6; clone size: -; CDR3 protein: CASSFRWIGAQYF; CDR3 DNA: TGTGCCAGCAGCTTCAGATGGATCGGTGCGCAGTATTTT
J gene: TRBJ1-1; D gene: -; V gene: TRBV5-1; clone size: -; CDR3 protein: CASSAGGGTEAFF; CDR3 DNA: TGCGCCAGCAGCGCAGGTGGGGGGACTGAAGCTTTCTTT
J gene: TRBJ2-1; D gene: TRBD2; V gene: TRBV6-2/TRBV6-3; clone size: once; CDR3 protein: CASSYTHTGTSGRHTGFF; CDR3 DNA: TGTGCCAGCAGTTACACCCACACCGGGACTAGCGGGAGACACACGGGGTTCTTC
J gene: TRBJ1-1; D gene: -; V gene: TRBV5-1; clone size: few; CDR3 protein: CASSLGTANTEAFF; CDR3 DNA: TGCGCCAGCAGCTTGGGGACCGCAAACACTGAAGCTTTCTTT
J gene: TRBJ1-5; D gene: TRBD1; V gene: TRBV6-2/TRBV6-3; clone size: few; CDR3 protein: CASSKEGAPGHQPQHF; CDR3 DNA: TGTGCCAGCAGTAAAGAGGGGGCGCCGGGGCATCAGCCCCAGCATTTT
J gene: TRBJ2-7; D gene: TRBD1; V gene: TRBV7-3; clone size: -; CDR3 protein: CASSLQGSIDEQYF; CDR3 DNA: TGTGCCAGCAGCCTACAGGGGTCTATCGACGAGCAGTACTTC
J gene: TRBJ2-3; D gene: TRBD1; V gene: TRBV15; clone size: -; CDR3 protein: CATSRATGATDTQYF; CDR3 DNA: TGTGCCACCAGCAGAGCCACAGGGGCCACAGATACGCAGTATTTT
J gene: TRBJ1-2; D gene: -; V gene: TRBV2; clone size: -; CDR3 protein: CASTPQKGGSGYTF; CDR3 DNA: TGTGCCAGCACTCCACAGAAAGGGGGAAGCGGCTACACCTTC
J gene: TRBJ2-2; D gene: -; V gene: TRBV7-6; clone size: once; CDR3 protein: CASSLSPWELFF; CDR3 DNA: TGTGCCAGCAGCTTATCGCCCTGGGAGCTGTTTTTT
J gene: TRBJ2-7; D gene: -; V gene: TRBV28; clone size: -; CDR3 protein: CASSFGGGPSSYEQYF; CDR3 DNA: TGTGCCAGCAGTTTCGGGGGCGGGCCCAGCTCCTACGAGCAGTACTTC
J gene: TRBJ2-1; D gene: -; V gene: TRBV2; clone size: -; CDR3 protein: CASSPYVEQFF; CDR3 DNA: TGTGCCAGCAGTCCCTACGTTGAGCAGTTCTTC